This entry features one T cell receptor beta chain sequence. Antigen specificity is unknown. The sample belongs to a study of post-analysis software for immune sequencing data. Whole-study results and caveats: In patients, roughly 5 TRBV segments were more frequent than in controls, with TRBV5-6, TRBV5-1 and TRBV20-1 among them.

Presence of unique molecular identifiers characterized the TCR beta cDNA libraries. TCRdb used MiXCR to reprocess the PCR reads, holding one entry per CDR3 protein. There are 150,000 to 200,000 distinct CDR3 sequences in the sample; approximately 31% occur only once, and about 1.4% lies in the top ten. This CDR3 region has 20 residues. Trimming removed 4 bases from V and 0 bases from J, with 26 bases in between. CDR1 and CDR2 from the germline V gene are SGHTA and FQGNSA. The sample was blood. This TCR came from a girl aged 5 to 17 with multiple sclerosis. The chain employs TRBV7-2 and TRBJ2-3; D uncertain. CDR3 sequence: CASSSRAALKRASSTDTQYF. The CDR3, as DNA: TGTGCCAGCAGCTCAAGAGCCGCTCTTAAAAGGGCGTCGAGCACAGATACGCAGTATTTT.